These T cell receptor beta chains were read from a single sample in a study of T cell responses to AZD1222 COVID-19 vaccine. Sequencing was performed with immunoSEQ multiplex PCR; in TCRdb, only in-frame clones are kept and a portion is missing. The table shows approximately 270,000 clones, with approximately 94% occurring only once. The sample was peripheral blood, taken 28 days after the second AZD1222 dose. These receptors were obtained from an adult who received the AZD1222 COVID-19 vaccine. Both conserved end residues are part of each CDR3. A D gene is named only where the DNA matches it firmly. Where a row states a size, it is once, few, many or the class of an expanded clone; other rows omit it.

CASFTGNGYTF TGTGCCAGCTTCACAGGGAATGGCTACACCTTC TRBJ1-2 NA NA 11 TRBV2
CASSSDNRQGYEQYF TGTGCCAGCAGTTCCGACAACCGACAGGGCTACGAGCAGTACTTC TRBJ2-7 NA TRBD1 15 TRBV27
CASSEGPDLTYEQYF TGTGCCAGCAGTGAGGGCCCGGACTTAACCTACGAGCAGTACTTC TRBJ2-7 NA NA 15 TRBV2
CASSYRPSDQPQHF TGCGCCAGCAGCTACCGGCCTTCGGACCAGCCCCAGCATTTT TRBJ1-5 NA NA 14 TRBV5-1
CASTLTGGSYEQYF TGTGCCAGCACTCTAACGGGGGGCTCCTACGAGCAGTACTTC TRBJ2-7 NA TRBD2 14 TRBV2
CASSPTPGLTNTEAFF TGCGCCAGCAGCCCGACCCCGGGGTTGACGAACACTGAAGCTTTCTTT TRBJ1-1 few NA 16 TRBV4-1
CASSPPGRKEQYF TGTGCCAGCAGCCCGCCGGGGAGGAAAGAGCAGTACTTC TRBJ2-7 NA NA 13 TRBV12-3/TRBV12-4
CASREGQGYGYTF TGTGCCAGCAGGGAGGGGCAGGGCTATGGCTACACCTTC TRBJ1-2 NA NA 13 TRBV2
CASSPLVWGFPYEQYF TGTGCCAGCAGCCCCCTCGTTTGGGGGTTCCCCTACGAGCAGTACTTC TRBJ2-7 once NA 16 TRBV11-2
CASSLSSTAQETQYF TGCGCCAGCAGCTTGAGCTCTACAGCCCAAGAGACCCAGTACTTC TRBJ2-5 once NA 15 TRBV5-1
CASSLMGGNEKLFF TGTGCCAGCAGCTTGATGGGGGGAAACGAAAAACTGTTTTTT TRBJ1-4 NA NA 14 TRBV14
CASGGPTLREQYF TGTGCCAGCGGGGGGCCGACGCTTCGCGAGCAGTACTTC TRBJ2-7 NA NA 13 TRBV28
CASTGDGSRYNEQFF TGTGCCAGCACCGGGGACGGAAGCCGCTACAATGAGCAGTTCTTC TRBJ2-1 NA NA 15 TRBV2
CASSLGQGGSPLHF TGTGCCAGCAGCCTCGGACAGGGAGGTTCACCCCTCCACTTT TRBJ1-6 NA TRBD1 14 TRBV3-1/TRBV3-2
CASSSGGGLQETQYF TGTGCCAGCAGCTCGGGAGGGGGGCTCCAAGAGACCCAGTACTTC TRBJ2-5 NA TRBD2 15 TRBV28
CASMVGNQPQHF TGTGCCAGCATGGTGGGCAATCAGCCCCAGCATTTT TRBJ1-5 once NA 12 TRBV6-5
CASSTGTSGRGGGELFF TGTGCCAGCAGCACCGGGACTAGCGGGAGGGGCGGCGGGGAGCTGTTTTTT TRBJ2-2 NA TRBD2 17 TRBV11-3
CASSQAPSSYEQYF TGTGCCAGCAGCCAGGCCCCGAGCTCCTACGAGCAGTACTTC TRBJ2-7 NA NA 14 TRBV7-9
CASSRGGGQPQHF TGTGCCAGCAGTCGGGGGGGCGGTCAGCCCCAGCATTTT TRBJ1-5 NA NA 13 TRBV5-6
CASSYWMNTEAFF TGTGCCAGCAGTTACTGGATGAACACTGAAGCTTTCTTT TRBJ1-1 NA NA 13 TRBV6-5
CASSFETSGIYEQYF TGTGCCAGCAGTTTTGAGACTAGCGGGATCTACGAGCAGTACTTC TRBJ2-7 once TRBD2 15 TRBV28
CASSPRGGREGGANVLTF TGTGCCAGCAGTCCTCGGGGAGGAAGGGAAGGTGGGGCCAACGTCCTGACTTTC TRBJ2-6 NA NA 18 TRBV27
CASSITSGRETQYF TGTGCCAGCAGTATCACTAGCGGGAGAGAGACCCAGTACTTC TRBJ2-5 NA TRBD2 14 TRBV27